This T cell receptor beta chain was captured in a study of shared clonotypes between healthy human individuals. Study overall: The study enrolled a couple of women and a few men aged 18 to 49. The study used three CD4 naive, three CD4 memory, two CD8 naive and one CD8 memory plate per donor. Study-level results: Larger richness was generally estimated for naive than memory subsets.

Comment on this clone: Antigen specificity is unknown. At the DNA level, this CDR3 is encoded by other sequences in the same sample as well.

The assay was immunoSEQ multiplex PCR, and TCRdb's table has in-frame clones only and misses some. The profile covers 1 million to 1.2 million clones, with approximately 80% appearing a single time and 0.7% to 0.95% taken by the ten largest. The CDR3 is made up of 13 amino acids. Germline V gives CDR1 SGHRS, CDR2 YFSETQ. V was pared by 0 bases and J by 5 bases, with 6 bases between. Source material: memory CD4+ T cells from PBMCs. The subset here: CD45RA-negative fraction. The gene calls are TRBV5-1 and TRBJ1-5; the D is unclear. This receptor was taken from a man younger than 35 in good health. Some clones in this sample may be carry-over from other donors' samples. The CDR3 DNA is TGCGCCAGCAGCTTGGCCGGGGATCAGCCCCAGCATTTT. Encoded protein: CASSLAGDQPQHF.